Reported below is one T cell receptor (beta chain). Its antigen is still unknown. Memory CD4+ cells were the fraction left after CD45RA+ naive selection. The data stem from a study of shared clonotypes between healthy human individuals. The study's findings and limits: Rarefaction demonstrated incomplete sorted-subset sequencing despite large depth. What naive subsets generally showed was a larger estimated richness than memory subsets showed.

Germline V gives CDR1 LNHDA, CDR2 SQIVND (reference sequence). With 7 bases removed from V and 2 bases from J, the gap between germline ends came to 12 bases. This CDR3 is built from 14 residues. Genomic DNA per cell subset filled all wells of several immunoSEQ plates. The protocol was immunoSEQ multiplex PCR, while the TCRdb copy is restricted to in-frame clones and leaves out a portion. The profile shows around 600,000 clones, almost 97% of them singletons. The genes are TRBV19 and TRBJ2-4, with D uncertain. This receptor was obtained from a woman aged 25-40 years in good health. Sequencing was carried out using naive CD4+ T cells sorted from blood. Subset defined: CD45RA+ positively selected. Here the CDR3 reads CASKPRLSKNIQYF. The CDR3, as DNA: TGTGCCAGTAAACCTAGACTCTCCAAAAACATTCAGTACTTC.